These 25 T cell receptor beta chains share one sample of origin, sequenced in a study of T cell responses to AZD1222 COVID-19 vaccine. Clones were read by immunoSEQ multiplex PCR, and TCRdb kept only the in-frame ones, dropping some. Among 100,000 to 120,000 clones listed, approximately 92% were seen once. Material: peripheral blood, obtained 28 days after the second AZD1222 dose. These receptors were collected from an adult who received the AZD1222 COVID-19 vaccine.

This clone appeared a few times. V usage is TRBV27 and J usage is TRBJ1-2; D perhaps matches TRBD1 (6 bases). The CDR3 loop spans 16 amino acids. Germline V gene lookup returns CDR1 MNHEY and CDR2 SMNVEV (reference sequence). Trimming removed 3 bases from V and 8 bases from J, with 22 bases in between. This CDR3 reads CASSLRGSILLGGYTF. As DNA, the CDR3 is TGTGCCAGCAGTTTGAGGGGGTCTATCCTTTTGGGCGGCTACACCTTC.

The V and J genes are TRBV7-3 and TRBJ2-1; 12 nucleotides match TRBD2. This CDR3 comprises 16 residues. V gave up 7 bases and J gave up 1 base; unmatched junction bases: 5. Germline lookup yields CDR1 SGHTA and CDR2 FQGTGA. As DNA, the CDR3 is TGTGCCAGCACCATGGGACTAGCGGGTTCCTACAATGAGCAGTTCTTC. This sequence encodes CASTMGLAGSYNEQFF.

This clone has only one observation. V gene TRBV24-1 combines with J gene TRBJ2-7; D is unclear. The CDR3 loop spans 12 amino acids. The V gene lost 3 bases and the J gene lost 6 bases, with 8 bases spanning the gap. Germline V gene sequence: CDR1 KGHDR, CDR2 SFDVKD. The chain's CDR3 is CATSDPLGEQYF. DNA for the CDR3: TGTGCCACCAGTGATCCGTTGGGCGAGCAGTACTTC.

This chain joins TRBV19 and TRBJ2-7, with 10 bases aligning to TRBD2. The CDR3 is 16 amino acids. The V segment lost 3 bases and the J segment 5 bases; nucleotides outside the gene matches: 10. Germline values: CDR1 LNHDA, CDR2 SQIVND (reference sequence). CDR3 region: CASSIFPLAGYDEQYF. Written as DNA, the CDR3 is TGTGCCAGTAGTATTTTCCCACTAGCGGGATACGACGAGCAGTACTTC.

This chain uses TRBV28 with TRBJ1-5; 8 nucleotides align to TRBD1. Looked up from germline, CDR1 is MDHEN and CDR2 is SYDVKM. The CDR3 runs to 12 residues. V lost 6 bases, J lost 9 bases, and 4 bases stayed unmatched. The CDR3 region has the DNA TGTGCCAGCAGGGGGACAGGAGGGCCCCAGCATTTT. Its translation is CASRGTGGPQHF.

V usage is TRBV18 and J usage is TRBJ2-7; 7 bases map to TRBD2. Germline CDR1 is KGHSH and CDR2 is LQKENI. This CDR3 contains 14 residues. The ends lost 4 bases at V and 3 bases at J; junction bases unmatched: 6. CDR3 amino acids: CASSLDAGDYEQYF. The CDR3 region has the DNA TGTGCCAGCTCACTTGATGCGGGGGACTACGAGCAGTACTTC. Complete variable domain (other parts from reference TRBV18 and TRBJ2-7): NAGVMQNPRHLVRRRGQEARLRCSPMKGHSHVYWYRQLPEEGLKFMVYLQKENIIDESGMPKERFSAEFPKEGPSILRIQQVVRGDSAAYFCASSLDAGDYEQYFGPGTRLTVT.

This chain's CDR3 is CASSPPLTDSTDTQYF. The CDR3 region has the DNA TGTGCCAGCAGTCCCCCCCTGACAGATAGCACAGATACGCAGTATTTT. This sequence joins TRBV3-1 (or the pseudogene TRBV3-2) and TRBJ2-3, with D perhaps TRBD1 (5 bases). Trimming pared 6 bases from V and 0 bases from J, leaving 16 bases between. The CDR3 covers 16 residues. CDR1 is LGHDT, CDR2 YNNKEL, per germline (reference sequence).

CDR3 region: CASSYPDRDTDTQYF. The CDR3 DNA reads as TGCGCCAGCAGCTATCCGGACAGAGACACAGATACGCAGTATTTT. The genes are TRBV5-1 and TRBJ2-3, with D tentatively TRBD1 (6 bases). The germline V and J ends were trimmed by 3 bases and 2 bases, with 13 bases remaining between them. Germline CDR1 reads SGHRS; CDR2 reads YFSETQ. The CDR3 length is 15 residues. Full variable domain (rest looked up from reference TRBV5-1 and TRBJ2-3): KAGVTQTPRYLIKTRGQQVTLSCSPISGHRSVSWYQQTPGQGLQFLFEYFSETQRNKGNFPGRFSGRQFSNSRSEMNVSTLELGDSALYLCASSYPDRDTDTQYFGPGTRLTVL.

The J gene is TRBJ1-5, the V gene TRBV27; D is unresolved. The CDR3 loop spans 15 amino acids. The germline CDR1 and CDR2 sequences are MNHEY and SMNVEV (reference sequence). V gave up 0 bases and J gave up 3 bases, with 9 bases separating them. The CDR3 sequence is CASSLSRVPNQPQHF. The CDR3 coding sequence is TGTGCCAGCAGTTTATCAAGGGTCCCCAATCAGCCCCAGCATTTT.

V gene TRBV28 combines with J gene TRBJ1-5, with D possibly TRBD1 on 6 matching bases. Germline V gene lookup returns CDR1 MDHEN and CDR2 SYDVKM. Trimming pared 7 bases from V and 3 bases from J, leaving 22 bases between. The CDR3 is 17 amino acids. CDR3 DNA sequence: TGTGCCAGCACCCTCCCACGGGGCAGGGGTCCCAATCAGCCCCAGCATTTT. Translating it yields CASTLPRGRGPNQPQHF.

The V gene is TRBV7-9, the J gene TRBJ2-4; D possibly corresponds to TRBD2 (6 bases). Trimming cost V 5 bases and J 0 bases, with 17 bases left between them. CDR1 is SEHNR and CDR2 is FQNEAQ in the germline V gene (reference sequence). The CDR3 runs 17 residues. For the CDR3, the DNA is TGTGCCAGCAGCCGGACTTCGGGAGACCTAGCCAAAAACATTCAGTACTTC. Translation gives CASSRTSGDLAKNIQYF. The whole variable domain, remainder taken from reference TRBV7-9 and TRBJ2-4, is DTGVSQNPRHKITKRGQNVTFRCDPISEHNRLYWYRQTLGQGPEFLTYFQNEAQLEKSRLLSDRFSAERPKGSFSTLEIQRTEQGDSAMYLCASSRTSGDLAKNIQYFGAGTRLSVL.

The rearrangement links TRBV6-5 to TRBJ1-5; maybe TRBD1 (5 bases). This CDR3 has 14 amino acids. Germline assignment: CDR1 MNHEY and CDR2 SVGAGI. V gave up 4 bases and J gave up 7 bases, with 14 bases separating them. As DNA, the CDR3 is TGTGCCAGCAGTTTACGAGCAGGGAGCCAGCCCCAGCATTTT. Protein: CASSLRAGSQPQHF.

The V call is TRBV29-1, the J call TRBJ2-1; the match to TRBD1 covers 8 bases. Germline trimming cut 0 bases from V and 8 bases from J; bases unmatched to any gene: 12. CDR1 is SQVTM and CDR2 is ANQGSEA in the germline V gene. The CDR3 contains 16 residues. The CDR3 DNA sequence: TGCAGCGTTGAAGATACTAAACGGCAGGGGGCATATGAGCAGTTCTTC. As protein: CSVEDTKRQGAYEQFF.

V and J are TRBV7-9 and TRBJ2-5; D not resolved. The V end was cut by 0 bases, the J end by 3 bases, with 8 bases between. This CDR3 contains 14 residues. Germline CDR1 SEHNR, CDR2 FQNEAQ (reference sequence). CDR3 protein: CASSLASFEETQYF. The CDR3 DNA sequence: TGTGCCAGCAGCTTAGCGTCCTTTGAAGAGACCCAGTACTTC.

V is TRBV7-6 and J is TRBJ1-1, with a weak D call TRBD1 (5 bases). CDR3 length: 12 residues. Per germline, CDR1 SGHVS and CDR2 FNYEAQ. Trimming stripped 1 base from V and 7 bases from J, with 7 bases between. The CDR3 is CASSLGGNEAFF. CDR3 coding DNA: TGTGCCAGCAGCTTAGGGGGGAATGAAGCTTTCTTT.

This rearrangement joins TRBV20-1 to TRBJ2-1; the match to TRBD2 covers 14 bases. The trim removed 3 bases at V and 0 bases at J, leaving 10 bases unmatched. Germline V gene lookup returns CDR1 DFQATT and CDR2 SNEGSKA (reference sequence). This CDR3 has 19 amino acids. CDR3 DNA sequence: TGCAGTGCTAGTCGGTTCGGACTAGCGGGAGGCACCTCCTACAATGAGCAGTTCTTC. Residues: CSASRFGLAGGTSYNEQFF.

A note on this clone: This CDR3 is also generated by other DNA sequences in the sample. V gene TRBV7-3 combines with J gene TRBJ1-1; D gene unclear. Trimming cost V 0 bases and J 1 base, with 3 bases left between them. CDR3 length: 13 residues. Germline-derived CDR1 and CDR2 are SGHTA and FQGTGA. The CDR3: CASSLTPNTEAFF. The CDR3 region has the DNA TGTGCCAGCAGCTTAACGCCGAACACTGAAGCTTTCTTT. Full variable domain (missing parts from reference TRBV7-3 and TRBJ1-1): GAGVSQTPSNKVTEKGKYVELRCDPISGHTALYWYRQSLGQGPEFLIYFQGTGAADDSGLPNDRFFAVRPEGSVSTLKIQRTERGDSAVYLCASSLTPNTEAFFGQGTRLTVV.

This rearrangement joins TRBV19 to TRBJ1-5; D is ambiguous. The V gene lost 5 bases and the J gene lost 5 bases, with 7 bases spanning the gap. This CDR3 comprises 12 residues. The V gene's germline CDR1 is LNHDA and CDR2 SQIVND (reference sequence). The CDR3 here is CASSHTDQPQHF. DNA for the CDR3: TGTGCCAGTAGTCACACTGATCAGCCCCAGCATTTT. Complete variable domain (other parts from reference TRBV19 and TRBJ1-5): DGGITQSPKYLFRKEGQNVTLSCEQNLNHDAMYWYRQDPGQGLRLIYYSQIVNDFQKGDIAEGYSVSREKKESFPLTVTSAQKNPTAFYLCASSHTDQPQHFGDGTRLSIL.

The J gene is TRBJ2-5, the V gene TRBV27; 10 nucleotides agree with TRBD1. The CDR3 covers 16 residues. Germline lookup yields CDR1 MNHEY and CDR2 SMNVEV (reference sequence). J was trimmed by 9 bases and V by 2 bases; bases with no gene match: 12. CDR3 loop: CASSLKTGGSVGAQYF. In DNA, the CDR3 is TGTGCCAGCAGTTTAAAGACAGGGGGCTCCGTAGGGGCCCAGTACTTC.

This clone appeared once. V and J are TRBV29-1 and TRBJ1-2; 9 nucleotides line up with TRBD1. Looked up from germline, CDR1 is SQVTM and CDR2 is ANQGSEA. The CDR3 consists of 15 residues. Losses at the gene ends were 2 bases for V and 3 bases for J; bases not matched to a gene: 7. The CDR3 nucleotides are TGCAGCGTTGAAAAGACAGGGGGGTATGACTATGGCTACACCTTC. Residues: CSVEKTGGYDYGYTF.

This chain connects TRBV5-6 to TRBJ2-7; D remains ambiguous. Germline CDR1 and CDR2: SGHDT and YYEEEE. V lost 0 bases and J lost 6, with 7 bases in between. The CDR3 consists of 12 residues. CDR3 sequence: CASSLVGFEQYF. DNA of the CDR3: TGTGCCAGCAGCTTGGTGGGGTTCGAGCAGTACTTC.

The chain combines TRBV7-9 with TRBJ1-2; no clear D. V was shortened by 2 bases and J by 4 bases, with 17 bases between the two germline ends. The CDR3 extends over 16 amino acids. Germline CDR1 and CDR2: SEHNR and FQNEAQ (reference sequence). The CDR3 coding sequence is TGTGCCAGCAGCTTAAAGTTGGCCGTTGCAGCCTATGGCTACACCTTC. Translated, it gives CASSLKLAVAAYGYTF.

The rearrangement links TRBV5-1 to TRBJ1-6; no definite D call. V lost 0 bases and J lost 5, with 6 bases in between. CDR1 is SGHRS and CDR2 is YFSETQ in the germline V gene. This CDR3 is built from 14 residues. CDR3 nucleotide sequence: TGCGCCAGCAGCTTGGAGGGAAATAATTCACCCCTCCACTTT. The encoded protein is CASSLEGNNSPLHF.

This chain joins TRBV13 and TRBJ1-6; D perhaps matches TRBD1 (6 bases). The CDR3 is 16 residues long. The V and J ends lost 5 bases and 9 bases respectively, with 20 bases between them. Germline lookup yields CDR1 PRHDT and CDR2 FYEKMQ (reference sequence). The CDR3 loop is CASSPGWGATASPLHF. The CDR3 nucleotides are TGTGCCAGCAGCCCTGGATGGGGGGCGACGGCTTCACCCCTCCACTTT.

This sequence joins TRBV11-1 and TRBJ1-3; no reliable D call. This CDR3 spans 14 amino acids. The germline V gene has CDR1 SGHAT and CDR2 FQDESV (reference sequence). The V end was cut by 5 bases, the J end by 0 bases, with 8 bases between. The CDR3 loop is CASSVQSSGNTIYF. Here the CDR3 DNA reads TGTGCCAGCAGCGTACAGAGCTCTGGAAACACCATATATTTT.